The rows below give T cell receptor beta chains drawn from one sample of a study of patients and donors after allogeneic stem cell transplantation. TCRdb analysed the RT-PCR reads with MiXCR anew, one entry per CDR3 protein. This table has around 240,000 distinct CDR3 sequences, roughly 15% appearing once. Sequences were obtained from blood, either unsorted or a sorted T cell fraction (not recorded which). The receptor source for this set is a human donor who was either an allogeneic HSCT recipient or a stem cell or donor lymphocyte infusion donor (not recorded which). It is not recorded whose cells these are; they may come from a transplant donor. Both conserved end residues are part of each CDR3. The D gene is left open where the match is weak. For some rows the clone size is stated as once, few or many, or as a class when expanded; others skip it.

abundance | d_gene | j_gene | v_gene | CDR3aa | CDR3nt
. | . | TRBJ2-7 | TRBV3-1 | CASSQDSGGLNSYEQYF | TGTGCCAGCAGCCAAGATTCAGGGGGGTTAAACTCCTACGAGCAGTACTTC
few | TRBD1 | TRBJ1-1 | TRBV4-2 | CASSQLGTRGPEAFF | TGTGCCAGCAGCCAACTGGGAACCAGGGGGCCTGAAGCTTTCTTT
. | TRBD2 | TRBJ2-1 | TRBV7-9 | CASSPRGSGTPTGEQFF | TGTGCCAGCAGCCCCAGGGGTAGCGGGACCCCCACGGGTGAGCAGTTCTTC
few | TRBD2 | TRBJ2-1 | TRBV20-1 | CSAGGLAGGGEQFF | TGCAGTGCTGGCGGACTAGCGGGAGGGGGTGAGCAGTTCTTC
. | TRBD2 | TRBJ2-5 | TRBV5-1 | CASSPGLQETQYF | TGCGCCAGCAGCCCGGGACTACAAGAGACCCAGTACTTC
few | TRBD1 | TRBJ1-1 | TRBV20-1 | CSARDLRQGTEAFF | TGCAGTGCTAGAGACCTCCGACAGGGGACTGAAGCTTTCTTT
. | . | TRBJ1-3 | TRBV2 | CASSESAGVYGGNTIYF | TGTGCCAGCAGTGAAAGCGCCGGGGTTTACGGAGGAAACACCATATATTTT
few | . | TRBJ2-3 | TRBV7-2 | CASSLRIEGDTQYF | TGTGCCAGCAGCCTCCGCATAGAGGGGGATACGCAGTATTTT
. | . | TRBJ2-4 | TRBV9 | CASSVGLQSKNIQYF | TGTGCCAGCAGCGTAGGGTTACAGTCAAAAAACATTCAGTACTTC
. | . | TRBJ1-2 | TRBV6-1 | CASSPVPNYGYTF | TGTGCCAGCAGTCCCGTCCCAAACTATGGCTACACCTTC